These 20 T cell receptor beta chains were sequenced from one sample in a study of T cells in Graves' hyperthyroidism and ophthalmopathy. RNA transcripts were the template for amplifying TCR beta CDR3 regions. The HTBI primer set served for first-round RT-PCR of the TCR CDR3. TCRdb re-derived calls from the multiplex PCR reads in MiXCR, one entry per CDR3 protein. The sample yields 300,000 to 500,000 distinct CDR3 sequences, 11% to 15% seen once. Sequencing input: blood. These TCRs come from a man aged 50-60 years with Graves' ophthalmopathy.

This clonotype was counted a few times. CDR3 in DNA: TGTGCCAGCAGTTTAACGGAACAGGGGGCGGCGAACACCGGGGAGCTGTTTTTT. It codes for CASSLTEQGAANTGELFF. This chain joins TRBV6-1 and TRBJ2-2; 9 bases fit TRBD1. The J segment lost 0 bases and the V segment lost 5 bases, leaving 10 bases of the junction unmatched. This CDR3 is built from 18 residues. From germline, CDR1 is MNHNS and CDR2 SASEGT.

This clonotype came up many times. V gene TRBV5-6 combines with J gene TRBJ2-5, with no clear D. The germline V and J ends were trimmed by 2 bases and 0 bases, with 14 bases remaining between them. The CDR3 runs 16 residues. The germline V gene encodes CDR1 SGHDT and CDR2 YYEEEE. The DNA for the CDR3 is TGTGCCAGCAGCTTTAGCCCAATAAGGGACCAAGAGACCCAGTACTTC. Translation: CASSFSPIRDQETQYF.

This clonotype showed up many times. This chain uses TRBV5-1 with TRBJ2-1, with 10 bases fitting TRBD2. This CDR3 spans 16 amino acids. With V trimmed by 0 bases and J by 9 bases, 9 bases remained unmatched. Germline CDR1 is SGHRS and CDR2 is YFSETQ. CDR3 loop: CASSLAGLAGDTEQFF. As DNA, the CDR3 is TGCGCCAGCAGCTTGGCCGGGCTAGCGGGAGATACTGAGCAGTTCTTC.

As to this clonotype: One end of the junction is discordant with germline, which a read error may explain. The gene calls are TRBV7-9 and TRBJ1-2; weak D call: TRBD1 (5 bases). This CDR3 comprises 13 residues. CDR1 is SEHNR and CDR2 is FQNEAQ in the germline V gene (reference sequence). CDR3 in amino acids: CAGSQEGSWGYTF. In DNA, the CDR3 is TGTGCCGGCAGCCAAGAGGGGAGTTGGGGCTACACCTTC.

There are many counts of this clonotype. This chain links TRBV11-3 with TRBJ2-5; D unclear. The CDR3 extends over 12 amino acids. V lost 5 bases and J lost 5, with 9 bases in between. Germline values: CDR1 SGHNT, CDR2 YENEEA. The CDR3 loop reads CASSRSSETQYF. The DNA for the CDR3 is TGTGCCAGCAGCCGATCCTCCGAGACCCAGTACTTC.

This clonotype has more than one count but fewer than ten. The chain is built from TRBV28 and TRBJ1-5, with D tentatively TRBD1 (5 bases). The V gene lost 3 bases and the J gene lost 4 bases, with 16 bases spanning the gap. The CDR3 loop spans 16 amino acids. Germline loops: CDR1 MDHEN, CDR2 SYDVKM. The CDR3 sequence: CASSFAGLVGNQPQHF. The CDR3 DNA is TGTGCCAGCAGTTTTGCGGGGCTAGTTGGGAATCAGCCCCAGCATTTT.

Written as DNA, the CDR3 is TGTGCCAGCAGCCCGGAAGTCTTTTCCTCTGGGGCCAACGTCCTGACTTTC. It translates to CASSPEVFSSGANVLTF. The chain couples TRBV5-6 to TRBJ2-6; D not certain. The germline CDR1 and CDR2 sequences are SGHDT and YYEEEE. Trimming removed 4 bases at V and 0 bases at J, with 14 bases between. This CDR3 spans 17 amino acids.

J is TRBJ2-1 and V is TRBV30; 7 nucleotides align to TRBD2. Losses at the gene ends were 5 bases for V and 2 bases for J; bases not matched to a gene: 9. This CDR3 contains 15 residues. CDR1 GTSNPN and CDR2 SVGIG come from the germline V gene (reference sequence). The CDR3 sequence: CAWCGGAGAYNEQFF. CDR3 nucleotides: TGTGCCTGGTGTGGTGGGGCGGGAGCCTACAATGAGCAGTTCTTC.

This clonotype appeared many times. J is TRBJ1-4 and V is TRBV7-8; D perhaps matches TRBD1 (5 bases). The CDR3 runs 16 residues. Germline lookup yields CDR1 SGHVS and CDR2 FQNEAQ. The ends were cut back, 1 base at V and 2 bases at J, with 11 bases in the middle. In nucleotides, the CDR3 is TGTGCCAGCAGCTTAGGGGGGGGGACCACTAATGAAAAACTGTTTTTT. It specifies CASSLGGGTTNEKLFF.

This clonotype was found many times. This chain links TRBV3-1 with TRBJ2-5, with 10 bases matching TRBD2. Germline trimming cut 4 bases from V and 2 bases from J; bases unmatched to any gene: 7. The CDR3 extends over 16 amino acids. Germline V gives CDR1 LGHDT, CDR2 YNNKEL (reference sequence). The CDR3 loop is CASSPRTSGVQETQYF. DNA for the CDR3: TGTGCCAGCAGCCCGCGGACTAGCGGAGTACAAGAGACCCAGTACTTC.

This clonotype was counted only a few times. The rearrangement uses TRBV19 and TRBJ2-7; 10 bases match TRBD2. CDR1 is LNHDA and CDR2 is SQIVND in the germline V gene (reference sequence). This CDR3 has 15 amino acids. Germline trimming cut 6 bases from V and 6 bases from J; bases unmatched to any gene: 11. CDR3 coding DNA: TGTGCCAGTAGCACCCTAGCGGGAGAATCCGGCGAGCAGTACTTC. The encoded protein is CASSTLAGESGEQYF.

There are a few counts of this clonotype. The chain joins TRBV13 to TRBJ2-3; D is perhaps TRBD2 (6 bases). This CDR3 is built from 15 residues. The V gene lost 9 bases and the J gene lost 6 bases, with 22 bases spanning the gap. In germline, CDR1 is PRHDT, CDR2 FYEKMQ (reference sequence). The chain's CDR3 is CASKLTGVRADTQYF. The CDR3 region has the DNA TGTGCCAGTAAACTAACGGGAGTAAGGGCGGATACGCAGTATTTT.

Many counts were recorded for this clonotype. The gene calls are TRBV28 and TRBJ2-1, with D perhaps TRBD1 (5 bases). CDR1 is MDHEN and CDR2 is SYDVKM in the germline V gene. This CDR3 region has 13 residues. The V end was cut by 7 bases, the J end by 0 bases, with 7 bases between. The chain's CDR3 is CASNRPSYNEQFF. The CDR3 DNA sequence: TGTGCCAGCAACAGGCCCTCCTACAATGAGCAGTTCTTC.

Turning to this clonotype: This may stem from a read error, because a much larger clone lies one nucleotide away. V gene TRBV20-1 combines with J gene TRBJ1-1; 8 nucleotides align to TRBD1. Germline CDR1 is DFQATT and CDR2 is SNEGSKA (reference sequence). The CDR3 loop spans 14 amino acids. The ends lost 4 bases at V and 3 bases at J; junction bases unmatched: 7. The DNA for the CDR3 is TGCAGTGCTACACCATTACAGGGGGACACTGAAGCTTTCTTT. It specifies CSATPLQGDTEAFF.

The table lists this clonotype with many counts. V gene TRBV3-1 combines with J gene TRBJ2-4, with 7 bases aligning to TRBD1. J gave up 6 bases and V 2 bases, and 4 bases lay outside the gene matches. Germline values: CDR1 LGHDT, CDR2 YNNKEL (reference sequence). CDR3 length: 14 amino acids. The CDR3 loop reads CASSQRTGGNIQYF. In DNA, the CDR3 is TGTGCCAGCAGCCAAAGGACAGGTGGAAACATTCAGTACTTC.

This clonotype has a count of ten or more. V is TRBV30 and J is TRBJ1-1; D remains unclear. Germline loops: CDR1 GTSNPN, CDR2 SVGIG (reference sequence). Trimming shortened V by 3 bases and J by 5 bases, and 13 bases separated the two germline ends. The CDR3 has 13 amino acids. The CDR3: CAWRGLIGTEAFF. The CDR3 region has the DNA TGTGCCTGGAGAGGGCTAATCGGGACTGAAGCTTTCTTT.

This clonotype was detected only a few times. This chain connects TRBV6-1 to TRBJ2-3; 9 nucleotides agree with TRBD2. This CDR3 is 16 amino acids long. CDR1 and CDR2 from the germline V gene are MNHNS and SASEGT. V gave up 3 bases and J gave up 0 bases; unmatched junction bases: 4. CDR3 DNA sequence: TGTGCCAGCAGTGAGGCGGGGGGGATTAGCACAGATACGCAGTATTTT. It specifies CASSEAGGISTDTQYF.

This clonotype was seen repeatedly, ten times or more. The gene calls are TRBV6-1 and TRBJ1-2; D is uncertain. V was cut by 3 bases and J by 5 bases, with 10 bases left in between. CDR1 is MNHNS and CDR2 is SASEGT in the germline V gene. The CDR3 sequence is 13 residues long. The CDR3, as DNA: TGTGCCAGCAGTGAGAATCCAATATATGGCTACACCTTC. It is translated as CASSENPIYGYTF.

This clonotype was seen at least ten times. This sequence joins TRBV11-2 and TRBJ2-5; D remains ambiguous. V lost 0 bases and J lost 5, with 10 bases in between. The CDR3 runs to 14 residues. Germline loops: CDR1 SGHAT, CDR2 FQNNGV. CDR3 in amino acids: CASSLDPARETQYF. Here the CDR3 DNA reads TGTGCCAGCAGCTTAGATCCCGCTCGGGAGACCCAGTACTTC.

This clonotype turned up a few times. This chain connects TRBV28 to TRBJ1-5; TRBD1 matches 12 bases. V lost 6 bases, J lost 6 bases, and 12 bases stayed unmatched. This CDR3 has 17 amino acids. Looked up from germline, CDR1 is MDHEN and CDR2 is SYDVKM. In nucleotides, the CDR3 is TGTGCCAGCAGCCCCACGTCCGGGACAGGGGGCTTTCAGCCCCAGCATTTT. Its translation: CASSPTSGTGGFQPQHF. The variable domain in full, with the rest retrieved from reference TRBV28 and TRBJ1-5, is DVKVTQSSRYLVKRTGEKVFLECVQDMDHENMFWYRQDPGLGLRLIYFSYDVKMKEKGDIPEGYSVSREKKERFSLILESASTNQTSMYLCASSPTSGTGGFQPQHFGDGTRLSIL.